This T cell receptor beta chain was captured by sequencing in a study of control samples from healthy donors and cancer patients (TCRdb year 2020). The library relied on the immunoSEQ multiplex PCR assay. TCRdb stores this immuneACCESS table with in-frame sequences only. Part of the clones is absent; in the studies checked, under half of the shortfall reflects unresolved V genes, and no reason is known for the rest. The sample contains roughly 99,000 clones, around 82% of them found a single time. Clones ranked in the top ten supply 1.5% to 2.5% of the sample. This clone was counted only a few times. The clone's antigen remains unknown. No quality values exist for individual bases; no much larger clone is one base distant. Unmatched junction bases come to 8, with V trimmed by 8 bases and J by 2 bases. CDR1 and CDR2 were assigned from the germline V gene (reference sequence) as WNHNN and SYGVQD. The CDR3 runs 14 residues from the cysteine to the phenylalanine. Only CDR3 DNA remains: 42 bases, in frame from the first base.

The TCR comes from a man aged 55-75 years in good health. The sample consisted of blood. The sequence links TRBV10-1 to TRBJ1-1, with 7 bases matching TRBD1. The sequenced DNA: TGCGCCAGCCAGGACAGGCTTTTTAACACTGAAGCTTTCTTT. This encodes CASQDRLFNTEAFF.